The 7 T cell receptor beta chains reported below all come from one sample, sequenced in a study of blood T cell repertoires in COVID-19. Some clones are missing from TCRdb's copy, which holds only in-frame ones; the method was immunoSEQ multiplex PCR. The sample shows some 370,000 clones, over 75% of them seen only once. Sequenced input: peripheral blood. These receptor sequences come from a woman in her 30s with COVID-19, enrolled during active disease.

This clone was seen a single time. This sequence joins TRBV28 and TRBJ1-1; D possibly corresponds to TRBD1 (5 bases). Germline V CDR1 and CDR2: MDHEN, SYDVKM. CDR3 length: 16 amino acids. Trimming pared 7 bases from V and 1 base from J, leaving 19 bases between. The CDR3 nucleotides read TGTGCCAGCACCCCTCCCGGGGGTGCCCAGAACACTGAAGCTTTCTTT. The encoded protein is CASTPPGGAQNTEAFF.

The chain uses TRBV6-5 and TRBJ2-7; 7 bases align to TRBD1. The germline V gene has CDR1 MNHEY and CDR2 SVGAGI. V trimming: 5 bases; J trimming: 0 bases; junction bases outside the gene matches: 7. The length of the CDR3 is 15 residues. CDR3 bases: TGTGCCAGCAGTACACCCAGGGGGTACTCCTACGAGCAGTACTTC. Its protein is CASSTPRGYSYEQYF.

V and J are TRBV6-2 or TRBV6-3 and TRBJ1-5; D is perhaps TRBD1 (5 bases). Trimming stripped 5 bases from V and 0 bases from J, with 8 bases between. Germline CDR1 reads MNHEY; CDR2 reads SVGEGT. The CDR3 is 14 residues long. CDR3 in amino acids: CASSRQSSNQPQHF. CDR3 DNA sequence: TGTGCCAGCAGTCGACAGAGTAGCAATCAGCCCCAGCATTTT.

V and J are TRBV6-2 or TRBV6-3 and TRBJ2-1, with 7 nucleotides matching TRBD1. The V gene end was trimmed by 6 bases and the J gene end by 5 bases; junction bases not matched to a gene: 7. Germline CDR1 reads MNHEY; CDR2 reads SVGEGT. The CDR3 consists of 14 residues. CDR3 loop: CASSPDRVDNEQFF. As DNA, the CDR3 is TGTGCCAGCAGCCCCGACAGGGTCGACAATGAGCAGTTCTTC.

This chain connects TRBV4-1 to TRBJ1-5, with unresolved D. Germline assignment: CDR1 MGHRA and CDR2 YSYEKL. V lost 4 bases and J lost 5, with 9 bases in between. This CDR3 contains 13 residues. Here the CDR3 DNA reads TGCGCCAGCAGCCCCCTCACTGATCAGCCCCAGCATTTT. Translating it yields CASSPLTDQPQHF.

The rearrangement links TRBV10-3 to TRBJ2-1; tentative D call: TRBD2 (6 bases). Trimming cost V 10 bases and J 13 bases, with 20 bases left between them. This CDR3 is built from 12 residues. Germline V gene sequence: CDR1 ENHRY, CDR2 SYGVKD. In nucleotides, the CDR3 is TGTGCCACCGGGCCCGGGGGAGACAACCAGTTCTTC. This codes for CATGPGGDNQFF.

The chain combines TRBV30 with TRBJ2-7; tentatively, D is TRBD1 (5 bases). Trimming pared 4 bases from V and 0 bases from J, leaving 10 bases between. The CDR3 contains 13 residues. Germline V gene data show CDR1 as GTSNPN and CDR2 as SVGIG (reference sequence). The chain's CDR3 is CAWTTGDSYEQYF. CDR3 nucleotide sequence: TGTGCCTGGACCACAGGCGACTCCTACGAGCAGTACTTC.